The rows below give T cell receptor beta chains drawn from one sample of a study of STAT5B mutations in CD4+ large granular lymphocyte leukemia. Data came from immunoSEQ multiplex PCR; TCRdb stores just in-frame clones and leaves some out. The data contain about 30,000 clones, less than 80% of them singletons. The sequencing input was CD4+ T cells from blood buffy coats. Every receptor here comes from a human donor in good health. Both conserved end residues are part of each CDR3. D genes are given only for firm matches. Rows give clone size only sometimes, using once, few, many, or a class for an expanded clone.

cdr3_nt: TGTGCCATCAGCGAGCCGGGACAGGGGGAAGAAAAACTGTTTTTT; cdr3_aa: CAISEPGQGEEKLFF; clone_size: -; v_call: TRBV10-3; d_call: TRBD1; j_call: TRBJ1-4
cdr3_nt: TGTGCCAGCAGTTACAGAGAGGCCGGGGAGCTGTTTTTT; cdr3_aa: CASSYREAGELFF; clone_size: -; v_call: TRBV6-5; d_call: -; j_call: TRBJ2-2
cdr3_nt: TGTGCCAGCAGCCCGAGGGCAGGGGGCGAGGGCACTGAAGCTTTCTTT; cdr3_aa: CASSPRAGGEGTEAFF; clone_size: -; v_call: TRBV13; d_call: TRBD1; j_call: TRBJ1-1
cdr3_nt: TGTGCCAGCACCTCGGCGGGACAGGCGGGTCAAAAACTGTTTTTT; cdr3_aa: CASTSAGQAGQKLFF; clone_size: few; v_call: TRBV5-6; d_call: TRBD1; j_call: TRBJ1-4
cdr3_nt: TGTGCCAGTGGGGACAGGCACACTGAAGCTTTCTTT; cdr3_aa: CASGDRHTEAFF; clone_size: few; v_call: TRBV19; d_call: TRBD1; j_call: TRBJ1-1
cdr3_nt: TGTGCCAGCAGCTTAGGGGGAAGCCCACCGGGGGCTTTCTTT; cdr3_aa: CASSLGGSPPGAFF; clone_size: few; v_call: TRBV7-2; d_call: -; j_call: TRBJ1-1
cdr3_nt: TGTGCCAGCTCACCCGCCGGGACAGGGTCCAGGGGCTACACCTTC; cdr3_aa: CASSPAGTGSRGYTF; clone_size: -; v_call: TRBV18; d_call: TRBD1; j_call: TRBJ1-2
cdr3_nt: TGTGCCAGCACCAGGACAGGGGGCGCCTTCGGCGAGCAGTACTTC; cdr3_aa: CASTRTGGAFGEQYF; clone_size: few; v_call: TRBV6-1; d_call: TRBD1; j_call: TRBJ2-7
cdr3_nt: TGTGCCAGCAGTGAAGGGGGCTATGGCTACACCTTC; cdr3_aa: CASSEGGYGYTF; clone_size: few; v_call: TRBV6-1; d_call: -; j_call: TRBJ1-2
cdr3_nt: TGCGCCAGCAGCTTGTCTGGGACAGGGATAAATGAGCAGTTCTTC; cdr3_aa: CASSLSGTGINEQFF; clone_size: few; v_call: TRBV5-1; d_call: TRBD1; j_call: TRBJ2-1
cdr3_nt: TGTGCCAGCAGACAGGGGAAGGGTACGCAGTATTTT; cdr3_aa: CASRQGKGTQYF; clone_size: -; v_call: TRBV6-5; d_call: TRBD1; j_call: TRBJ2-3
cdr3_nt: TGTGCCAGCTCACCAGGTTTGCGGGAGACCCAGTACTTC; cdr3_aa: CASSPGLRETQYF; clone_size: -; v_call: TRBV18; d_call: -; j_call: TRBJ2-5
cdr3_nt: TGTGCCAGCTCACCACCTTCGGGACGGAGTAACTATGGCTACACCTTC; cdr3_aa: CASSPPSGRSNYGYTF; clone_size: once; v_call: TRBV18; d_call: -; j_call: TRBJ1-2
cdr3_nt: TGTGCCAGCAGCGTAGGCCCCCAGTTTGGGAGTGAGCAGTTCTTC; cdr3_aa: CASSVGPQFGSEQFF; clone_size: -; v_call: TRBV9; d_call: -; j_call: TRBJ2-1
cdr3_nt: TGTGCCAGCAGCAGGGACAGGGCCTATGAAAAACTGTTTTTT; cdr3_aa: CASSRDRAYEKLFF; clone_size: -; v_call: TRBV6-1; d_call: TRBD1; j_call: TRBJ1-4
cdr3_nt: TGTGCCAGCAATACTCGGGCCGGGGGGAATCAGCCCCAGCATTTT; cdr3_aa: CASNTRAGGNQPQHF; clone_size: few; v_call: TRBV28; d_call: -; j_call: TRBJ1-5
cdr3_nt: TGTGCCAGCAGCTCGCGGACAGGGAGCAATCAGCCCCAGCATTTT; cdr3_aa: CASSSRTGSNQPQHF; clone_size: -; v_call: TRBV7-2; d_call: TRBD1; j_call: TRBJ1-5
cdr3_nt: TGTGCCAGCAGCTTAAGTAGACAGGAGAACACTGAAGCTTTCTTT; cdr3_aa: CASSLSRQENTEAFF; clone_size: -; v_call: TRBV5-6; d_call: -; j_call: TRBJ1-1
cdr3_nt: TGCGCCAGCAGTCAATCGTCCGGCCCGCCGCTTAATGAAAAACTGTTTTTT; cdr3_aa: CASSQSSGPPLNEKLFF; clone_size: -; v_call: TRBV23-1; d_call: -; j_call: TRBJ1-4
cdr3_nt: TGTGCCAGTAGTATAGCTGAGGGGGCCAACGTCCTGACTTTC; cdr3_aa: CASSIAEGANVLTF; clone_size: -; v_call: TRBV19; d_call: -; j_call: TRBJ2-6
cdr3_nt: TGTGCCAGCAGCGTAGTTGGCCTAGCGGCTAACACCGGGGAGCTGTTTTTT; cdr3_aa: CASSVVGLAANTGELFF; clone_size: once; v_call: TRBV9; d_call: TRBD2; j_call: TRBJ2-2
cdr3_nt: TGTGCCAGTAGGAACTCAGGAGCCTACGAGCAGTACTTC; cdr3_aa: CASRNSGAYEQYF; clone_size: -; v_call: TRBV19; d_call: -; j_call: TRBJ2-7
cdr3_nt: TGTGCCAGCAGCTTACAAGGGCCCACAGATACGCAGTATTTT; cdr3_aa: CASSLQGPTDTQYF; clone_size: -; v_call: TRBV7-9; d_call: -; j_call: TRBJ2-3
cdr3_nt: TGTGCCAGCAGGGACCGGGGGACTGGCGGACACACCATATATTTT; cdr3_aa: CASRDRGTGGHTIYF; clone_size: few; v_call: TRBV7-9; d_call: -; j_call: TRBJ1-3
cdr3_nt: TGTGCCACCAGCAGAGGCACAGGGGGCGAGCAGTACTTC; cdr3_aa: CATSRGTGGEQYF; clone_size: -; v_call: TRBV15; d_call: TRBD1; j_call: TRBJ2-7
cdr3_nt: TGTGCCAGTAGTATGAGAAGCGGGAGGGCGGGGGATACGCAGTATTTT; cdr3_aa: CASSMRSGRAGDTQYF; clone_size: once; v_call: TRBV19; d_call: TRBD2; j_call: TRBJ2-3
cdr3_nt: TGTGCCAGCAGCTTAACGGATTGGTGGGGGAGGGACCACAATGAGCAGTTCTTC; cdr3_aa: CASSLTDWWGRDHNEQFF; clone_size: -; v_call: TRBV11-3; d_call: TRBD2; j_call: TRBJ2-1
cdr3_nt: TGCGCCAGCAGCTTGGGCACAGTCACTAACTATGGCTACACCTTC; cdr3_aa: CASSLGTVTNYGYTF; clone_size: -; v_call: TRBV5-1; d_call: -; j_call: TRBJ1-2
cdr3_nt: TGTGCCAGCAGTTACTCTCAGAACACTGAAGCTTTCTTT; cdr3_aa: CASSYSQNTEAFF; clone_size: once; v_call: TRBV6-6; d_call: -; j_call: TRBJ1-1
cdr3_nt: TGTGCCTGGAGCCCGGGGGGCGAAGAGACCCAGTACTTC; cdr3_aa: CAWSPGGEETQYF; clone_size: -; v_call: TRBV30; d_call: -; j_call: TRBJ2-5
cdr3_nt: TGTGCCAGTAGTATAGCCAACGGGGAGCTGTTTTTT; cdr3_aa: CASSIANGELFF; clone_size: -; v_call: TRBV19; d_call: -; j_call: TRBJ2-2
cdr3_nt: TGTGCCAGCAGCTGGGGGGACAGGAACACTGAAGCTTTCTTT; cdr3_aa: CASSWGDRNTEAFF; clone_size: once; v_call: TRBV7-9; d_call: TRBD1; j_call: TRBJ1-1
cdr3_nt: TGTGCCAGCAGTACCTACAGGGTCACTGAAGCTTTCTTT; cdr3_aa: CASSTYRVTEAFF; clone_size: -; v_call: TRBV2; d_call: -; j_call: TRBJ1-1
cdr3_nt: TGTGCCAGCAGCTTCCAGGAGAGCTCCTACAATGAGCAGTTCTTC; cdr3_aa: CASSFQESSYNEQFF; clone_size: once; v_call: TRBV7-6; d_call: -; j_call: TRBJ2-1
cdr3_nt: TGTGCCAGCAGCTCCGAGGCGGGGAGACTAGCCAAAAACATTCAGTACTTC; cdr3_aa: CASSSEAGRLAKNIQYF; clone_size: once; v_call: TRBV7-2; d_call: -; j_call: TRBJ2-4
cdr3_nt: TGTGCCAGCAGCTTAGGTAACAGGAACACTGAAGCTTTCTTT; cdr3_aa: CASSLGNRNTEAFF; clone_size: few; v_call: TRBV13; d_call: -; j_call: TRBJ1-1
cdr3_nt: TGTGCCAGCAGTCTATCGGACCGGCGCAATCAGCCCCAGCATTTT; cdr3_aa: CASSLSDRRNQPQHF; clone_size: -; v_call: TRBV6-6; d_call: -; j_call: TRBJ1-5
cdr3_nt: TGCAGCGTTGCCCAGGGTGTAGGTTCACCCCTCCACTTT; cdr3_aa: CSVAQGVGSPLHF; clone_size: -; v_call: TRBV29-1; d_call: -; j_call: TRBJ1-6
cdr3_nt: TGTGCCAGCAGTTCCCACGGGACAGATACGCAGTATTTT; cdr3_aa: CASSSHGTDTQYF; clone_size: -; v_call: TRBV27; d_call: -; j_call: TRBJ2-3
cdr3_nt: TGTGCCAGCAGCTTAGGACTTCGGTTTAATGAGCAGTTCTTC; cdr3_aa: CASSLGLRFNEQFF; clone_size: -; v_call: TRBV7-9; d_call: -; j_call: TRBJ2-1
cdr3_nt: TGTGCCAGCAGCTCCTCACAGGGTCAACTGTTTTTT; cdr3_aa: CASSSSQGQLFF; clone_size: -; v_call: TRBV7-2; d_call: -; j_call: TRBJ1-4
cdr3_nt: TGCGCCAGCAGCTTGGGTGGGGGGGCTGAAGCTTTCTTT; cdr3_aa: CASSLGGGAEAFF; clone_size: -; v_call: TRBV5-1; d_call: -; j_call: TRBJ1-1
cdr3_nt: TGTGCCAGTAGTCGCAGGTCGGCAGGGGTAAGCAATCAGCCCCAGCATTTT; cdr3_aa: CASSRRSAGVSNQPQHF; clone_size: -; v_call: TRBV19; d_call: -; j_call: TRBJ1-5
cdr3_nt: TGTGCCAGCGCCTCCGACAGGGCCTACAATGAGCAGTTCTTC; cdr3_aa: CASASDRAYNEQFF; clone_size: -; v_call: TRBV7-9; d_call: TRBD1; j_call: TRBJ2-1
cdr3_nt: TGTGCCAGCAGCTCGAGGTCCTCTGGAAACACCATATATTTT; cdr3_aa: CASSSRSSGNTIYF; clone_size: few; v_call: TRBV7-9; d_call: -; j_call: TRBJ1-3
cdr3_nt: TGTGCCAGCAGTGAGGGACGACAGCAGAATCAGCCCCAGCATTTT; cdr3_aa: CASSEGRQQNQPQHF; clone_size: few; v_call: TRBV6-1; d_call: -; j_call: TRBJ1-5
cdr3_nt: TGTGCCAGCTCAACCTCGACAGGGGGCGGAGGCTACACCTTC; cdr3_aa: CASSTSTGGGGYTF; clone_size: -; v_call: TRBV18; d_call: TRBD1; j_call: TRBJ1-2